Following are 18 T cell receptor beta chains from one sample sequenced in a study of human T cells and chemical hapten exposure. Time point meaning: patch test 1, 2 weeks after DPC sensitization. Treatment of the sample: therapeutic diphenylcyclopropenone sensitization with weekly scalp DPC. TCRdb processed the RACE reads anew with MiXCR; each CDR3 protein has one entry. The table includes approximately 100,000 distinct CDR3 sequences, roughly 11% detected once. Sequencing used whole blood, obtained in connection with sensitization to the hapten diphenylcyclopropenone (DPC). These receptors were obtained from a middle-aged woman with alopecia areata. Some clones in this sample may be carry-over from other donors' samples.

This clonotype was counted ten times or more. The chain is built from TRBV29-1 and TRBJ2-1; the match to TRBD2 covers 9 bases. The CDR3 has 17 amino acids. V shed 3 bases, J shed 1 base, and the junction held 10 bases outside the gene matches. Germline V gene sequence: CDR1 SQVTM, CDR2 ANQGSEA. The CDR3 loop reads CSVELMLAGVSYNEQFF. Here the CDR3 DNA reads TGCAGCGTTGAGTTGATGTTAGCGGGAGTATCCTACAATGAGCAGTTCTTC.

This clonotype was observed many times. V gene TRBV7-2 combines with J gene TRBJ2-7; 11 positions match TRBD2. Germline V gene lookup returns CDR1 SGHTA and CDR2 FQGNSA. Germline trimming cut 3 bases from V and 0 bases from J; bases unmatched to any gene: 19. The CDR3 consists of 21 residues. DNA of the CDR3: TGTGCCAGCAGCTTCTCCCCCGCTTCTAGCGGGAGGCTCACACTCTCCTACGAGCAGTACTTC. Its translation is CASSFSPASSGRLTLSYEQYF.

This clonotype has a handful of counts. The rearrangement uses TRBV6-5 and TRBJ2-7, with TRBD2 as a possible D gene (6 bases). The CDR3 is 13 residues long. V lost 3 bases and J 4 bases, leaving 10 bases between the germline ends. Per germline, CDR1 MNHEY and CDR2 SVGAGI. CDR3 loop: CASSYSSAYEQYF. The CDR3 nucleotides read TGTGCCAGCAGTTATTCTAGCGCATACGAGCAGTACTTC.

The rearrangement links TRBV29-1 to TRBJ2-1, with D possibly matching TRBD1 (5 bases). From germline, CDR1 is SQVTM and CDR2 ANQGSEA. The CDR3 spans 15 residues. Trimming stripped 6 bases from V and 2 bases from J, with 17 bases between. The CDR3 loop is CSVPKGPVPYNEQFF. The CDR3 DNA reads as TGCAGCGTCCCTAAGGGGCCGGTGCCCTACAATGAGCAGTTCTTC.

The chain links TRBV11-2 to TRBJ1-6; unclear D gene. Germline V gene sequence: CDR1 SGHAT, CDR2 FQNNGV. The V end lost 5 bases, the J end lost 3 bases, and 11 bases lay between the germline ends. This CDR3 has 15 residues. The CDR3 region is CASSPEAVYNSPLHF. The CDR3 DNA reads TGTGCCAGCAGCCCGGAGGCAGTCTATAATTCACCCCTCCACTTT.

Many counts were recorded for this clonotype. The rearrangement links TRBV7-2 to TRBJ2-3; a weak D match, TRBD2 (6 bases). The CDR3 is 14 amino acids. V was clipped by 3 bases and J by 6 bases, with 13 bases between them. Germline V lookup: CDR1 SGHTA, CDR2 FQGNSA. The CDR3 loop is CASSFRSLADTQYF. In DNA form, the CDR3 reads TGTGCCAGCAGCTTTCGGAGCCTAGCGGATACGCAGTATTTT.

This clonotype has at least ten counts. This chain links TRBV29-1 with TRBJ1-5; D is uncertain. This CDR3 is 13 amino acids long. CDR1 SQVTM and CDR2 ANQGSEA come from the germline V gene. Trimming took 6 bases from V and 9 from J, leaving 18 bases between them. The CDR3 DNA reads as TGCAGCGTGTCCACCGGGGTCATTGGGCCCCAGCATTTT. Its protein product is CSVSTGVIGPQHF.

At least ten counts were recorded for this clonotype. This rearrangement joins TRBV20-1 to TRBJ2-3, with TRBD1 as a possible D gene (6 bases). Between the trimmed V and J ends, which lost 5 bases and 5 bases, there was a span of 20 bases. Germline-derived CDR1 and CDR2 are DFQATT and SNEGSKA (reference sequence). CDR3 length equals 15 residues. CDR3 bases: TGCAGTGCTGACCCTGGGGCAGGGGCGGAAGATACGCAGTATTTT. Protein sequence: CSADPGAGAEDTQYF.

The V gene is TRBV3-1, the J gene TRBJ2-4; no firm D call. Per germline, CDR1 LGHDT and CDR2 YNNKEL (reference sequence). V lost 0 bases, J lost 0 bases, and 12 bases lay in between. The CDR3 loop spans 17 amino acids. As DNA, the CDR3 is TGTGCCAGCAGCCAAGATGCGCCCCCCGGAGCCAAAAACATTCAGTACTTC. Its translation: CASSQDAPPGAKNIQYF.

This clonotype was picked up a small number of times. The chain recombines TRBV2 with TRBJ2-7; a possible D gene is TRBD2 (6 bases). Trimming removed 0 bases from V and 4 bases from J, with 16 bases in between. The CDR3 is 16 amino acids. From germline, CDR1 is SNHLY and CDR2 FYNNEI. DNA for the CDR3: TGTGCCAGCAGTGAAGCGGCGGGGAAGGGGCCTTACGAGCAGTACTTC. Translating it yields CASSEAAGKGPYEQYF.

This clonotype was seen repeatedly, ten times or more. The chain is built from TRBV10-3 and TRBJ1-2; no firm D call. Looked up from germline, CDR1 is ENHRY and CDR2 is SYGVKD. Between the trimmed V and J ends, which lost 0 bases and 2 bases, there was a span of 10 bases. CDR3 length equals 15 residues. The CDR3 protein is CAISESIAGNYGYTF. The CDR3 bases are TGTGCCATCAGTGAGTCGATCGCGGGGAACTATGGCTACACCTTC.

This clonotype was observed many times. The chain recombines TRBV7-2 with TRBJ2-4, with D perhaps TRBD1 or TRBD2 (7 bases each). This CDR3 region has 16 residues. CDR1 SGHTA and CDR2 FQGNSA come from the germline V gene. Trimming pared 5 bases from V and 0 bases from J, leaving 14 bases between. CDR3 in DNA: TGTGCCAGCAGCACAAGCGGGACAGTAGCCAAAAACATTCAGTACTTC. The encoded protein is CASSTSGTVAKNIQYF. Full variable domain (rest looked up from reference TRBV7-2 and TRBJ2-4): GAGVSQSPSNKVTEKGKDVELRCDPISGHTALYWYRQSLGQGLEFLIYFQGNSAPDKSGLPSDRFSAERTGGSVSTLTIQRTQQEDSAVYLCASSTSGTVAKNIQYFGAGTRLSVL.

Points on this clonotype: Germline is not matched at one junction end, which may reflect a read error. J is TRBJ2-7 and V is TRBV5-1, with 11 bases aligning to TRBD2. The CDR3 has 15 residues. Germline V gene sequence: CDR1 SGHRS, CDR2 YFSETQ. Here the CDR3 DNA reads TGCGCCAGCAGCCCGGGACTAGCGGCCACCTACGAGCAGAACTTC. Translated: CASSPGLAATYEQNF.

This clonotype was picked up many times. CDR3 nucleotide sequence: TGCGCCAGCAGCTTGGCCTGGTCAGGTGGACTTATCGACGAGCAGTACTTC. Protein sequence: CASSLAWSGGLIDEQYF. The rearrangement joins TRBV5-1 to TRBJ2-7; the D gene is possibly TRBD2 (5 bases). The CDR3 runs 17 residues. Trimming took off 0 bases at V and 5 bases at J, with 21 bases between the two ends. CDR1 is SGHRS, CDR2 YFSETQ, per germline. Drawing the rest from reference TRBV5-1 and TRBJ2-7, the complete variable domain is KAGVTQTPRYLIKTRGQQVTLSCSPISGHRSVSWYQQTPGQGLQFLFEYFSETQRNKGNFPGRFSGRQFSNSRSEMNVSTLELGDSALYLCASSLAWSGGLIDEQYFGPGTRLTVT.

This chain links TRBV7-9 with TRBJ2-3; 11 bases align to TRBD2. CDR1 and CDR2 from the germline V gene are SEHNR and FQNEAQ (reference sequence). V shed 4 bases and J 2 bases; nucleotides not matched to a gene: 5. The CDR3 runs 16 residues. CDR3 region: CASSWGLAETTDTQYF. CDR3 DNA sequence: TGTGCCAGCAGCTGGGGACTAGCGGAGACCACAGATACGCAGTATTTT.

The sample holds many counts of this clonotype. The V and J genes are TRBV6-2 or TRBV6-3 and TRBJ1-2, with no clear D. The V gene lost 8 bases and the J gene lost 0 bases, with 13 bases spanning the gap. Germline V gives CDR1 MNHEY, CDR2 SVGEGT. CDR3 length: 14 residues. The CDR3 coding sequence is TGTGCCAGCCTATCGCCAGACTCTAACTATGGCTACACCTTC. Its translation is CASLSPDSNYGYTF.

J is TRBJ1-6 and V is TRBV6-2 or TRBV6-3, with 7 bases matching TRBD1. The CDR3 spans 14 residues. Germline trimming cut 6 bases from V and 7 bases from J; bases unmatched to any gene: 6. Germline V lookup: CDR1 MNHEY, CDR2 SVGEGT. The chain's CDR3 is CASRKGTVNSPLHF. The DNA for the CDR3 is TGTGCCAGCAGAAAGGGGACAGTGAATTCACCCCTCCACTTT.

In the case of this clonotype: A much larger clonotype is one base distant, so this may be a read error. The V gene is TRBV20-1, the J gene TRBJ2-2; perhaps TRBD2 as D (5 bases). This CDR3 has 14 amino acids. CDR1 and CDR2 (germline): DFQATT, SNEGSKA (reference sequence). V lost 3 bases to trimming and J lost 6 bases, with 14 bases between them. The CDR3 reads CSARNSAGSGELFF. CDR3 in DNA: TGCAGTGCTAGGAACAGCGCGGGCTCCGGGGAGCTGTTTTTT.